A selection of T cell receptor beta chains follows, all from one sample in a study of response to subunit inactivated influenza vaccine. TCRdb recomputed calls from the RT-PCR reads with MiXCR, one row per CDR3 protein. The sample lists more than 400,000 distinct CDR3 sequences, approximately 9.9% seen once, with around 12% in the top ten. The sequencing here drew on PBMCs from blood, taken 35 to 45 days after vaccination. These TCRs come from a man aged 50-59 years who received an inactivated influenza vaccine. The CDR3 runs from the conserved cysteine through the conserved F or W. Fields, in order: V gene, D gene, J gene, clone size, CDR3 length, CDR3 DNA, CDR3 protein. D genes are given only for firm matches. Size tells how often a clone was seen (once, few, many) or the class of an expanded clone, and some rows leave it out.

TRBV4-2	.	TRBJ2-3	few	17	TGTGCCAGCAGCCAAGACCGGTTCTTTCCTAGCACAGATACGCAGTATTTT	CASSQDRFFPSTDTQYF
TRBV5-1	TRBD1	TRBJ1-4	.	14	TGCGCCAGCAGCGAACAGGGGGCAGGTGAAAAACTGTTTTTT	CASSEQGAGEKLFF
TRBV12-3/TRBV12-4	.	TRBJ2-7	few	14	TGTGCCAGCAGTTTTGTGCTGGGGAGCTCCGAGCAGTACTTC	CASSFVLGSSEQYF
TRBV12-3/TRBV12-4	.	TRBJ1-4	few	15	TGTGCCAGCAGTTGGTCAGGCGGACAAAATGAAAAACTGTTTTTT	CASSWSGGQNEKLFF
TRBV7-9	TRBD1	TRBJ2-7	few	15	TGTGCCAGCAGCTCGGTCCGGGACAGCCCTTACGAGCAGTACTTC	CASSSVRDSPYEQYF
TRBV5-1	TRBD1	TRBJ1-6	many	14	TGCGCCAGCTCGGGACAGGGGTCCAATTCACCCCTCCACTTT	CASSGQGSNSPLHF
TRBV7-2	TRBD1	TRBJ1-5	few	15	TGTGCCAGCAGCGTCAGGGGGCTAGGCAATCAGCCCCAGCATTTT	CASSVRGLGNQPQHF
TRBV6-1	TRBD1	TRBJ2-7	.	13	TGTGCCAGCAGGGGGACAGCCTACTACGAGCAGTACTTC	CASRGTAYYEQYF
TRBV20-1	TRBD2	TRBJ2-7	many	16	TGCAGTGCCCTACTAGCGGGACTCCCGAGCTCCTACGAGCAGTACTTC	CSALLAGLPSSYEQYF
TRBV15	.	TRBJ2-7	few	17	TGTGCCACCAGCAGGGTAGAGGGGCTGGGGTTCTCTGGCGAGCAGTACTTC	CATSRVEGLGFSGEQYF
TRBV12-3/TRBV12-4	.	TRBJ2-7	few	13	TGTGCCAGCAGTTTCGCGGGCCGGGAAGAGCAGTACTTC	CASSFAGREEQYF
TRBV28	.	TRBJ2-1	many	15	TGTGCCAGCAGTCCTACAGGGAGTGCTTACAATGAGCAGTTCTTC	CASSPTGSAYNEQFF
TRBV27	.	TRBJ2-5	.	15	TGTGCCAGCACCTCCGGACGGGGGTTTCGGGAGACCCAGTACTTC	CASTSGRGFRETQYF
TRBV2	TRBD2	TRBJ2-7	.	13	TGTGCCAGCATCCGCGGGAGCTCCTACGAGCAGTACTTC	CASIRGSSYEQYF
TRBV5-1	.	TRBJ2-3	few	13	TGCGCCAGCAGATCCAGTACCGGAGATACGCAGTATTTT	CASRSSTGDTQYF
TRBV3-1	.	TRBJ1-3	.	15	TGTGCCAGCAGCCAAGATATGGCAGCTGGAAACACCATATATTTT	CASSQDMAAGNTIYF
TRBV6-6	.	TRBJ1-1	few	13	TGTGCCAGCAGTTGGACAGCTTTCACTGAAGCTTTCTTT	CASSWTAFTEAFF
TRBV7-2	TRBD2	TRBJ2-7	few	17	TGTGCCAGCAGCTTAGTGCTGGGGACTAGCGGGCACTACGAGCAGTACTTC	CASSLVLGTSGHYEQYF
TRBV20-1	.	TRBJ2-1	many	14	TGCAGTGCTAGAGATGGTATGGGGAACAATGAGCAGTTCTTC	CSARDGMGNNEQFF
TRBV5-1	TRBD1	TRBJ1-1	.	14	TGCGCCAGCAGCTTGGGACAGGGGGCCGGTGAAGCTTTCTTT	CASSLGQGAGEAFF
TRBV5-1	.	TRBJ2-5	few	14	TGCGCCAGCAGCGAGGGGCCATCCCAAGAGACCCAGTACTTC	CASSEGPSQETQYF
TRBV20-1	TRBD1	TRBJ1-5	few	14	TGCAGTGCTAGTCCCGGGACAGGGGGTCAGCCCCAGCATTTT	CSASPGTGGQPQHF
TRBV5-1	.	TRBJ2-7	.	14	TGCGCCAGCAGCTTGTGGGGGGAAGTTGACGAGCAGTACTTC	CASSLWGEVDEQYF
TRBV7-2	.	TRBJ1-3	.	13	TGTGCCAGCAGCTCAGGCTCTGGAAACACCATATATTTT	CASSSGSGNTIYF
TRBV4-3	.	TRBJ2-1	few	17	TGCGCCAGCAGCCAAGACCCCCCAGACAGGCCCTACAATGAGCAGTTCTTC	CASSQDPPDRPYNEQFF
TRBV28	TRBD1	TRBJ1-6	many	15	TGTGCCAGCAGACCCACAGGGGGCCTCAATTCACCCCTCCACTTT	CASRPTGGLNSPLHF
TRBV29-1	TRBD1	TRBJ1-2	many	15	TGCAGCATCGAGGGGGGGACAGTCCGTAACTATGGCTACACCTTC	CSIEGGTVRNYGYTF
TRBV21-1	.	TRBJ2-2	.	18	TGTGCCAGCAGCGGCCTTGGTACCGGGACAGGGAACACCGGGGAGCTGTTTTTT	CASSGLGTGTGNTGELFF
TRBV6-6	.	TRBJ2-5	few	13	TGTGCCAGCAGTTATGTGCGGGAAGAGACCCAGTACTTC	CASSYVREETQYF
TRBV6-1	.	TRBJ2-1	.	14	TGTGCCAGCAGTGAGGGGGCGTCCTACAATGAGCAGTTCTTC	CASSEGASYNEQFF
TRBV5-1	TRBD1	TRBJ1-1	few	14	TGCGCCAGCAGCATCCAGGGGGTGAACACTGAAGCTTTCTTT	CASSIQGVNTEAFF
TRBV7-9	TRBD1	TRBJ2-5	.	15	TGTGCCAGCAGCACCTCGGACAGGGACCAAGAGACCCAGTACTTC	CASSTSDRDQETQYF
TRBV6-2/TRBV6-3	.	TRBJ2-3	.	15	TGTGCCAGCAGTTCTCCGGGACCCAATACAGATACGCAGTATTTT	CASSSPGPNTDTQYF
TRBV5-8	.	TRBJ1-4	few	15	TGTGCCAGCAGCGGAAAAAGAATAACTAATGAAAAACTGTTTTTT	CASSGKRITNEKLFF
TRBV4-3	TRBD2	TRBJ2-1	few	17	TGCGCCAGCAGCCAAGAATCCCTAGCGGGAGTCTACAATGAGCAGTTCTTC	CASSQESLAGVYNEQFF
TRBV3-1	TRBD1	TRBJ2-7	few	16	TGTGCCAGCAGCCAAGATCCCGGACAGGGCACCTACGAGCAGTACTTC	CASSQDPGQGTYEQYF
TRBV29-1	TRBD1	TRBJ1-5	few	14	TGCAGCGTTGAAGACGGGACAGGCAATCAGCCCCAGCATTTT	CSVEDGTGNQPQHF
TRBV5-1	TRBD2	TRBJ2-1	.	19	TGCGCCAGCAGCTTGGCGGGGACTAGCGGGGGCCGCTCCTACAATGAGCAGTTCTTC	CASSLAGTSGGRSYNEQFF
TRBV4-2	.	TRBJ2-7	many	14	TGTGCCAGCAGCCAAGTAGGAAGTCGCTACGAGCAGTACTTC	CASSQVGSRYEQYF
TRBV5-1	.	TRBJ2-3	.	12	TGCGCCAGTACACGGGACTCCTATACGCAGTATTTT	CASTRDSYTQYF
TRBV5-1	.	TRBJ1-1	.	18	TGCGCCAGCAGCTTGGGGGGGGCCCTTAGGTTCATGAACACTGAAGCTTTCTTT	CASSLGGALRFMNTEAFF
TRBV7-2	TRBD2	TRBJ2-5	few	16	TGTGCCAGCAGCCCCCTCGCGGGAGGAAACCAAGAGACCCAGTACTTC	CASSPLAGGNQETQYF
TRBV27	.	TRBJ2-6	.	15	TGTGCCAGCAGTTCACTATACTCTGGGGCCAACGTCCTGACTTTC	CASSSLYSGANVLTF
TRBV20-1	.	TRBJ1-4	many	16	TGCAGTGCTAGAGTCGCAAAGGGACTGTTTAATGAAAAACTGTTTTTT	CSARVAKGLFNEKLFF
TRBV5-6	TRBD1	TRBJ2-3	few	15	TGTGCCAGCAGCTATGATCGGACAGGGACAGATACGCAGTATTTT	CASSYDRTGTDTQYF
TRBV5-1	TRBD1	TRBJ2-5	.	16	TGCGCCAGCAGGCGAGGGACAGCAGGCTTTATGGAGACCCAGTACTTC	CASRRGTAGFMETQYF
TRBV7-3	TRBD1	TRBJ2-1	.	14	TGTGCCAGCAGCCCGTACCTCAGGGGGCATGAGCAGTTCTTC	CASSPYLRGHEQFF
TRBV5-1	TRBD1	TRBJ1-1	few	15	TGCGCCAGCAGCTCCGTGACAGGGGGTAACACTGAAGCTTTCTTT	CASSSVTGGNTEAFF
TRBV12-3/TRBV12-4	.	TRBJ1-2	many	16	TGTGCCAGCAGTACTGGGACTCCGGGGGCCACGGGTGGCTACACCTTC	CASSTGTPGATGGYTF
TRBV12-3/TRBV12-4	.	TRBJ2-5	few	13	TGTGCCAGCAGGGAGAGTAACCAAGAGACCCAGTACTTC	CASRESNQETQYF
TRBV6-5	.	TRBJ2-1	.	17	TGTGCCAGCAGTTACTCGGGGGTAGTCAGCTCCTACAATGAGCAGTTCTTC	CASSYSGVVSSYNEQFF